The 18 T cell receptor beta chains listed next were all sequenced from one sample in a study of Graves' ophthalmopathy and Graves' hyperthyroidism. Researchers took RNA transcripts and amplified TCR beta CDR3 regions from them. After a first-round RT-PCR with HTBI primers, a second-round multiplex PCR was run. One entry per CDR3 protein, called by TCRdb with MiXCR from the multiplex PCR reads. The sample includes under 60,000 distinct CDR3 sequences, roughly half seen only once; the top ten take 4.5% to 5%. Sequenced sample: peripheral blood. These receptors came from an adult woman with Graves' ophthalmopathy.

The chain combines TRBV29-1 with TRBJ2-2, with TRBD2 matching over 8 bases. V trimming: 8 bases; J trimming: 6 bases; junction bases outside the gene matches: 14. Germline CDR1 and CDR2: SQVTM and ANQGSEA. The CDR3 sequence is 15 residues long. In DNA, the CDR3 is TGCAGCTTAGCTACAGCGGGAGTGGGGTCCGGGGAGCTGTTTTTT. Translated, it gives CSLATAGVGSGELFF.

The chain carries TRBV2 and TRBJ2-7; D is perhaps TRBD2 (6 bases). The CDR3 runs 13 residues. Trimming cost V 8 bases and J 1 base, with 12 bases left between them. Germline assignment: CDR1 SNHLY and CDR2 FYNNEI. This chain's CDR3 is CASWGDGSYEQYF. CDR3 nucleotide sequence: TGTGCCAGCTGGGGGGACGGGTCCTACGAGCAGTACTTC.

This clonotype was counted a few times. The chain joins TRBV30 to TRBJ2-5; the match to TRBD1 covers 7 bases. The CDR3 is 13 amino acids. J was trimmed by 2 bases and V by 5 bases; bases with no gene match: 5. Germline assignment: CDR1 GTSNPN and CDR2 SVGIG (reference sequence). DNA for the CDR3: TGTGCCTGGGACCGGGACAGACAAGAGACCCAGTACTTC. Amino acid sequence: CAWDRDRQETQYF.

This clonotype was seen at least ten times. This chain links TRBV2 with TRBJ1-5; D is unresolved. CDR3 size: 15 residues. V shed 6 bases and J shed 0 bases, with 12 bases lying between them. Germline CDR1 and CDR2: SNHLY and FYNNEI. The DNA for the CDR3 is TGTGCCAGCAGCGCGGACCTTAATAGCAATCAGCCCCAGCATTTT. As protein: CASSADLNSNQPQHF.

The chain uses TRBV6-4 and TRBJ1-6, with D maybe TRBD1 (5 bases). Germline V CDR1 and CDR2: MRHNA, SNTAGT. The germline V and J ends were trimmed by 5 bases and 7 bases, with 15 bases remaining between them. The CDR3 runs to 15 residues. The CDR3 DNA follows: TGTGCCAGCAGTCATAACCGGGACGGCAATTCACCCCTCCACTTT. Its protein is CASSHNRDGNSPLHF.

This clonotype was counted at least ten times. The chain employs TRBV11-3 and TRBJ2-7; TRBD1 matches 7 bases. Germline trimming cut 5 bases from V and 6 bases from J; bases unmatched to any gene: 16. The CDR3 consists of 16 residues. Germline V gene lookup returns CDR1 SGHNT and CDR2 YENEEA. The CDR3 DNA sequence: TGTGCCAGCAGCCGGGACAGAAATTCCCTACGGGGCGAGCAGTACTTC. As protein: CASSRDRNSLRGEQYF.

The rearrangement uses TRBV7-9 and TRBJ1-1, with D uncertain. The CDR3 spans 13 residues. Germline assignment: CDR1 SEHNR and CDR2 FQNEAQ (reference sequence). Trimming stripped 5 bases from V and 5 bases from J, with 12 bases between. The CDR3 DNA follows: TGTGCCAGCAGCCCCGTGAGCGGGACTGAAGCTTTCTTT. Amino acid sequence: CASSPVSGTEAFF.

This clonotype was recorded many times. This chain connects TRBV13 to TRBJ2-7; D ambiguous. This CDR3 region has 11 residues. Germline V gene data show CDR1 as PRHDT and CDR2 as FYEKMQ (reference sequence). Trimming pared 5 bases from V and 0 bases from J, leaving 2 bases between. In nucleotides, the CDR3 is TGTGCCAGCAGCCGCTCCTACGAGCAGTACTTC. This gives the protein CASSRSYEQYF.

This clonotype was observed a single time. The chain is built from TRBV20-1 and TRBJ1-1, with a tentative D call TRBD1 (6 bases). The V gene's germline CDR1 is DFQATT and CDR2 SNEGSKA (reference sequence). The CDR3 is 12 residues long. Trimming shortened V by 6 bases and J by 3 bases, and 11 bases separated the two germline ends. The CDR3 loop is CSAEGGDTEAFF. The CDR3 DNA is TGCAGTGCCGAGGGGGGGGACACTGAAGCTTTCTTT.

This clonotype was seen ten or more times. Germline and junction disagree at one end, which may indicate a read error. The V gene is TRBV19, the J gene TRBJ2-6; D gene ambiguous. The CDR3 consists of 13 residues. The germline gives CDR1 LNHDA, CDR2 SQIVND (reference sequence). CDR3 sequence (DNA): TGTGCCGGTAGAGTGTCTGGGGCCAACGTCCTGACTTTC. Protein: CAGRVSGANVLTF.

This clonotype was seen at least ten times. The CDR3 DNA is TGTGCCAGCAGTGAGGGGACGGAGAATGAGCAGTTCTTC. This sequence encodes CASSEGTENEQFF. The chain links TRBV6-4 to TRBJ2-1, with D possibly being TRBD1 or TRBD2 (5 bases each). The CDR3 has 13 residues. Germline-derived CDR1 and CDR2 are MRHNA and SNTAGT. Deletions cut 3 bases from V and 7 bases from J, with 10 bases between.

Many counts were recorded for this clonotype. The chain joins TRBV12-3 or TRBV12-4 to TRBJ1-6, with 7 bases fitting TRBD1. With 5 bases clipped from V and 6 bases from J, the junction kept 4 bases outside the gene matches. CDR3 length: 14 amino acids. CDR3 loop: CASSVRGSNSPLHF. The CDR3 DNA is TGTGCCAGCAGTGTCAGGGGGAGTAATTCACCCCTCCACTTT.

This clonotype was found many times. The V and J genes are TRBV15 and TRBJ2-3; perhaps TRBD2 as D (5 bases). Trimming shortened V by 3 bases and J by 0 bases, and 13 bases separated the two germline ends. The CDR3 runs 16 residues. The V gene's germline CDR1 is LNHNV and CDR2 YYDKDF (reference sequence). DNA for the CDR3: TGTGCCACCAGCAGTGACCTGGGAGACAGCACAGATACGCAGTATTTT. Amino acid sequence: CATSSDLGDSTDTQYF.

The V gene is TRBV24-1, the J gene TRBJ2-3, with 13 bases matching TRBD2. The CDR3 spans 15 residues. Trimming removed 3 bases from V and 5 bases from J; junction bases left unmatched: 1. In germline, CDR1 is KGHDR, CDR2 SFDVKD. In DNA, the CDR3 is TGTGCCACCAGTGATCGGACTAGCGGGAGAGATACGCAGTATTTT. It is translated as CATSDRTSGRDTQYF.

This clonotype was observed many times. A much larger clone lies one base from this, so it may be a read error. J is TRBJ2-7 and V is TRBV5-1; 10 bases line up with TRBD1. Germline loops: CDR1 SGHRS, CDR2 YFSETQ. This CDR3 spans 16 amino acids. The V and J ends lost 5 bases and 2 bases, in that order; junction bases with no gene match: 10. CDR3 nucleotide sequence: TGCGCCAGCAGTTTCGGACAGGGGGGAACCGCCTACGAGCAGTACTTC. Its translation is CASSFGQGGTAYEQYF.

In regard to this clonotype: Sequence at one end of the junction differs from germline and may be a read error. This chain joins TRBV25-1 and TRBJ2-3, with D possibly being TRBD2 (6 bases). Per the germline V gene, CDR1 is MGHDK and CDR2 is SYGVNS. CDR3 size: 16 residues. The CDR3 spells CASSELGRGKPDKQYF. The CDR3 DNA reads TGTGCCAGCAGTGAATTGGGGCGGGGAAAGCCAGATAAGCAGTATTTT.

As for this clonotype: The junction departs from germline at one end; a sequencing error may be responsible. The genes are TRBV9 and TRBJ1-3; D is uncertain. Germline loops: CDR1 SGDLS, CDR2 YYNGEE. There are 18 residues in the CDR3. As DNA, the CDR3 is TGTGCCGGCAGCAGCCCCCAAGCAGACTACGTTTCTGGAAACACCATATATTTT. Translating it yields CAGSSPQADYVSGNTIYF.

The CDR3 nucleotides read TGTGCCAGCAGCCTTATGACAGGGACTTCCTTCTCTGGGGCCAACGTCCTGACTTTC. This gives the protein CASSLMTGTSFSGANVLTF. V gene TRBV7-9 combines with J gene TRBJ2-6; D is perhaps TRBD1 (7 bases). CDR3 size: 19 residues. Germline values: CDR1 SEHNR, CDR2 FQNEAQ (reference sequence). Deletions cut 5 bases from V and 0 bases from J, with 20 bases between.